The 5 T cell receptor beta chains below all came from one sample that was sequenced in a study of shared clonotypes between healthy human individuals. Generated by immunoSEQ multiplex PCR, the TCRdb table keeps only in-frame clones and is missing some. The table shows 2 million to 2.5 million clones, with around 95% occurring only once. The sample taken for sequencing was naive CD4+ T cells sorted from blood. Subset described: CD45RA+ positively selected. Source of these receptors: a young man in good health.

This clone showed up just once. The chain couples TRBV19 to TRBJ2-1; TRBD2 matches 9 bases. The CDR3 contains 14 residues. Germline values: CDR1 LNHDA, CDR2 SQIVND (reference sequence). J was trimmed by 3 bases and V by 5 bases; bases with no gene match: 2. The CDR3 DNA is TGTGCCAGTAGTCTAGCGGGAATCTACAATGAGCAGTTCTTC. Amino acids: CASSLAGIYNEQFF.

The chain recombines TRBV27 with TRBJ1-2; D might be TRBD1 (6 bases). The CDR3 totals 16 residues. Germline CDR1 is MNHEY and CDR2 is SMNVEV (reference sequence). V lost 2 bases and J lost 8, with 21 bases in between. CDR3 sequence reads: CASSLTLVGGDRGYTF. The CDR3 DNA sequence: TGTGCCAGCAGTTTAACCCTCGTAGGGGGGGACCGGGGCTACACCTTC.

The chain joins TRBV5-4 to TRBJ2-1; D remains unclear. V dropped 2 bases and J dropped 7 bases, with 4 bases sitting between them. CDR3 length equals 11 residues. In germline, CDR1 is SGHNT, CDR2 YYREEE (reference sequence). CDR3 residues: CASSFRNEQFF. Here the CDR3 DNA reads TGTGCCAGCAGCTTCCGAAATGAGCAGTTCTTC.

V is TRBV18 and J is TRBJ2-7, with D perhaps TRBD1 or TRBD2 (6 bases each). Germline V gene lookup returns CDR1 KGHSH and CDR2 LQKENI. The CDR3 totals 15 residues. V was cut by 0 bases and J by 4 bases, with 13 bases left in between. Here the CDR3 reads CASSPPVRGQYEQYF. CDR3 bases: TGTGCCAGCTCACCACCGGTCCGGGGGCAGTACGAGCAGTACTTC.

This clone was seen just once. The V call is TRBV5-1, the J call TRBJ1-2; possibly TRBD1 for D (5 bases). Germline values: CDR1 SGHRS, CDR2 YFSETQ. This CDR3 region has 15 residues. Trimming pared 0 bases from V and 8 bases from J, leaving 17 bases between. CDR3 protein: CASSLAAGYSYGYTF. CDR3 bases: TGCGCCAGCAGCTTGGCGGCAGGGTATAGTTACGGCTACACCTTC.